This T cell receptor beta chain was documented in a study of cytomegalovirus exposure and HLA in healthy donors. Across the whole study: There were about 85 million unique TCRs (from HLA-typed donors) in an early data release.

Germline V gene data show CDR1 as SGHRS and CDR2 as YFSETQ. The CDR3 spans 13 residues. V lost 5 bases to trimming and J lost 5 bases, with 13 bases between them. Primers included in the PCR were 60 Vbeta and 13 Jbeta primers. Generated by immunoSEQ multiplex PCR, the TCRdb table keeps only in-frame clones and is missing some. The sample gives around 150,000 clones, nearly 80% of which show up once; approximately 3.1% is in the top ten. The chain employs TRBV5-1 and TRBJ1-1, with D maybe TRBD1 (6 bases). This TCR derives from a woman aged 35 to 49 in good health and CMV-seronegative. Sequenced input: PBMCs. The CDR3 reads CASRGGGKTEAFF. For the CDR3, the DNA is TGCGCCAGCAGAGGGGGAGGGAAAACTGAAGCTTTCTTT.